The clone carrying this T cell receptor beta chain occurred a few times. From germline, CDR1 is SGHNT and CDR2 YENEEA. The V and J ends lost 0 bases and 5 bases respectively, with 7 bases between them. This CDR3 spans 13 amino acids. Sequencing was performed with immunoSEQ multiplex PCR; in TCRdb, only in-frame clones are kept and a portion is missing. The sample carries approximately 330,000 clones, about 80% recorded once. This sample was taken from a study of cytotoxic CD8 clonotypes in ibrutinib-treated CLL. This specimen was PBMCs, taken before ibrutinib treatment. The chain combines TRBV11-3 with TRBJ1-1; D gene uncertain. The receptor comes from a human donor with chronic lymphocytic leukemia. The CDR3 DNA reads TGTGCCAGCAGCTTAGATGGTTCAACTGAAGCTTTCTTT. The encoded protein is CASSLDGSTEAFF.